This record covers a single T cell receptor (beta chain). Its target is unknown. This record comes from a study of cytomegalovirus exposure and HLA in healthy donors. Study information: Inside one of the first data releases sat about 91 million unique TCRs taken from HLA-typed donors.

Study-wide findings and caveats: It was reported that TCR beta sequences correctly inferred the HLA-A and HLA-B alleles for most subjects. Cytomegalovirus-associated TCR beta chains were listed, numbering some 170.

The PCR ran on 60 Vbeta and 13 Jbeta primers. The method was immunoSEQ multiplex PCR; TCRdb's version includes in-frame clones alone and lacks a portion of them. Listed are under 130,000 clones; less than 4.5% falls within the top ten. The CDR3 has 15 residues. The germline V gene encodes CDR1 GTSNPN and CDR2 SVGIG (reference sequence). The sequence was collected from a man aged 40-50 years in good health and CMV-seronegative. The J gene is TRBJ2-5, the V gene TRBV30; the D gene is possibly TRBD1 (5 bases). The J call is in doubt because the DNA end fits TRBJ2-7 better. The sample taken for sequencing was PBMCs. The CDR3 DNA is TGTGCCTGGAGTGCCGCCTCAGGGTTGACCTACGAGCAGTACTTC. It translates to CAWSAASGLTYEQYF.